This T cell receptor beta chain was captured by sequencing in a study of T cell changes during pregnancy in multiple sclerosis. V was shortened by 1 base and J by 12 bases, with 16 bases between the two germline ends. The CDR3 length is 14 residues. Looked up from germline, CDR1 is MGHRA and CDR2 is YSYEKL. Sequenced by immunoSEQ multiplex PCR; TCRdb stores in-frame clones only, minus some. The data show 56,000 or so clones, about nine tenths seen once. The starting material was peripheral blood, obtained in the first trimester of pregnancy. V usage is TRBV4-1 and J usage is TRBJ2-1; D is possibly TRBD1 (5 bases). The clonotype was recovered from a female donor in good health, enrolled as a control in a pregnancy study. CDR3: CASSQVSGLDRQFF. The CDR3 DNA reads TGCGCCAGCAGCCAAGTTTCAGGGCTAGATAGGCAGTTCTTC.